This section outlines one TCR beta chain sequence together with its context. Its antigen is undetermined. Regulatory T cells were sorted as CD4+CD25hiCD127low/negative cells. This sample stems from a study of B cell selection in AIRE deficiency. Overall study findings and caveats: Shared Treg sequences were biased toward short CDR3s with few non-templated nucleotide insertions. AIRE-deficient Tconv and Treg repertoires matched healthy donors in TCRBV, CDR3 length, diversity.

Sequenced by immunoSEQ multiplex PCR; TCRdb stores in-frame clones only, minus some. The sample contains 18,000 or so clones, approximately 94% of which appear only once. This CDR3 contains 19 residues. The germline V gene has CDR1 LGHNA and CDR2 YNFKEQ. J gave up 4 bases and V 5 bases, and 13 bases lay outside the gene matches. The chain recombines TRBV4-2 with TRBJ2-2; 13 bases map to TRBD2. Sequenced material: CD4+CD25+ Tregs sorted from PBMCs. This receptor was obtained from a human donor in good health. The DNA for the CDR3 is TGTGCCAGCAGCGACCGGACTAGCGGGAGCTGGGAGGGCACCGGGGAGCTGTTTTTT. It translates to CASSDRTSGSWEGTGELFF.